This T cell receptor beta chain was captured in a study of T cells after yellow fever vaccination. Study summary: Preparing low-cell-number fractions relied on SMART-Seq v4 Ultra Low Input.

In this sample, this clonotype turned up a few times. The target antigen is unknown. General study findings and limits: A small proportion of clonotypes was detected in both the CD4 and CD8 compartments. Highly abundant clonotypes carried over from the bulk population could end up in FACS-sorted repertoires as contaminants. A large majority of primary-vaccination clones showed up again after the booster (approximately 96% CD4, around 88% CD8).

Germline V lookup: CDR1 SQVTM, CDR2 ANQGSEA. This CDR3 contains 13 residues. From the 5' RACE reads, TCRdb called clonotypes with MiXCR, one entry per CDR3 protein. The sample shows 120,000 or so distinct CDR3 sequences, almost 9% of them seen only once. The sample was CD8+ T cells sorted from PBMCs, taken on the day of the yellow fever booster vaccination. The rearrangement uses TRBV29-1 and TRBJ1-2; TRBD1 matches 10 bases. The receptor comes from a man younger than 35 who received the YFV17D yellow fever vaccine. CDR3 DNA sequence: TGCAGTGGTCGACCCGGGACAGGGGATGGCTACACCTTC. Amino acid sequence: CSGRPGTGDGYTF.